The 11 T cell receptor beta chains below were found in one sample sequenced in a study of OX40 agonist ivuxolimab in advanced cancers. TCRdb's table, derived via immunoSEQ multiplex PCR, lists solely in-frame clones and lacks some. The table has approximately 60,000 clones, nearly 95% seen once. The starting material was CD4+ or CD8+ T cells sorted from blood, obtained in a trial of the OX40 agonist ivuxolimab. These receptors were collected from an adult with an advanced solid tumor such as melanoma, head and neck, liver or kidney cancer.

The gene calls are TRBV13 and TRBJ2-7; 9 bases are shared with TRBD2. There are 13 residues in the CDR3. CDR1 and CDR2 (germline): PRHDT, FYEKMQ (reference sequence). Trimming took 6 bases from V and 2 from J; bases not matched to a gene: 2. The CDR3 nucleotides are TGTGCCAGCAGTTCTAGCGGGGCCTACGAGCAGTACTTC. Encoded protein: CASSSSGAYEQYF.

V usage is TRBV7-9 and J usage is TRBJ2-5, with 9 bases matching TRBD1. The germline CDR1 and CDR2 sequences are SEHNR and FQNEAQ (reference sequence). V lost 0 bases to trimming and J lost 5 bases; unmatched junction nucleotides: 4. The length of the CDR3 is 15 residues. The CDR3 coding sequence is TGTGCCAGCAGCTTAGCGCGGGGACAGGGTGAGACCCAGTACTTC. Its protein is CASSLARGQGETQYF.

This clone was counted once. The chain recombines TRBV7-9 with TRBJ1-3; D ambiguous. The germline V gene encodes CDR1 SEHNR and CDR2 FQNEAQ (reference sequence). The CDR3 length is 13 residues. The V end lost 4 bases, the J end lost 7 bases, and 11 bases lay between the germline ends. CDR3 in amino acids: CASSYQTGNTIYF. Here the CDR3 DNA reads TGTGCCAGCAGCTACCAGACGGGGAACACCATATATTTT.

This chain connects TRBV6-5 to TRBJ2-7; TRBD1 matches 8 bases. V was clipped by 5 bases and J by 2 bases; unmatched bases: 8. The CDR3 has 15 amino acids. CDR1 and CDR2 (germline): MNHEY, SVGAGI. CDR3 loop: CASSNNRGETYEQYF. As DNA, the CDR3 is TGTGCCAGCAGTAACAACAGGGGGGAAACCTACGAGCAGTACTTC.

CDR3 sequence: CASRQSSGAGDGELFF. The CDR3 DNA reads TGCGCCAGCAGACAATCTTCAGGAGCGGGAGACGGGGAGCTGTTTTTT. J is TRBJ2-2 and V is TRBV4-3; 8 bases match TRBD2. The junction had 13 bases not matched to a gene; V was cut back by 6 bases and J by 7 bases. The CDR3 extends over 16 amino acids. Per the germline V gene, CDR1 is LGHNA and CDR2 is YSLEER.

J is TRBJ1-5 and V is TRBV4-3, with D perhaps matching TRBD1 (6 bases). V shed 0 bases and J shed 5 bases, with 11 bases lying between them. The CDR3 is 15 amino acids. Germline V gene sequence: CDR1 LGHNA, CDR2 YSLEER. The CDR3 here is CASSQDRGADQPQHF. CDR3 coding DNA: TGCGCCAGCAGCCAAGATCGGGGGGCGGATCAGCCCCAGCATTTT.

CDR3 in amino acids: CASSTGAGLQHF. The CDR3 DNA reads as TGTGCCAGCAGCACGGGGGCGGGACTTCAGCATTTT. The J gene is TRBJ1-5, the V gene TRBV7-2; D perhaps matches TRBD1 (6 bases). V dropped 5 bases and J dropped 13 bases, with 15 bases sitting between them. This CDR3 contains 12 residues. Germline CDR1 SGHTA, CDR2 FQGNSA.

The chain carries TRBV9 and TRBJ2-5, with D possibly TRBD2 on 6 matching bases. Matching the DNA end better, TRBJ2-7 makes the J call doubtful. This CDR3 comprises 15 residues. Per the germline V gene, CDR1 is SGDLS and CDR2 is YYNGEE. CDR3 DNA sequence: TGTGCCAGCAGTCTTAGGGCTAGCGATCTCTACGAGCAGTACTTC. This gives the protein CASSLRASDLYEQYF.

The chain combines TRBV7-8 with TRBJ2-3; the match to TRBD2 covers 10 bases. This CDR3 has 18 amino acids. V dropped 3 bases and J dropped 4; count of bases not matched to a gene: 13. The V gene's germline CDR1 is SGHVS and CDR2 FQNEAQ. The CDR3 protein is CASSLRLAGAGVADTQYF. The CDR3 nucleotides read TGTGCCAGCAGCTTGAGGCTAGCGGGAGCCGGTGTAGCAGATACGCAGTATTTT.

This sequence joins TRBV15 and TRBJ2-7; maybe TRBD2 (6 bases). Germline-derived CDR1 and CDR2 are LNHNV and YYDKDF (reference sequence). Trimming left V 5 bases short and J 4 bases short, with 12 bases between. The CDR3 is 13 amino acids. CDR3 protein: CATSPGTAYEQYF. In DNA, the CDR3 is TGTGCCACCAGCCCCGGGACTGCGTACGAGCAGTACTTC.

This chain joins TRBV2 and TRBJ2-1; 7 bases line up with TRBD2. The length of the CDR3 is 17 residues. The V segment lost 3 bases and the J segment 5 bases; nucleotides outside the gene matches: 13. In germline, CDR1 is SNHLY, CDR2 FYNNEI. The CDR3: CASSEPTSVPSNNEQFF. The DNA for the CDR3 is TGTGCCAGCAGTGAGCCCACTAGCGTACCATCGAACAATGAGCAGTTCTTC.